These 6 T cell receptor beta chains came from one sample sequenced in a study of control samples from healthy donors and cancer patients. TCRdb's table, derived via immunoSEQ multiplex PCR, lists solely in-frame clones and lacks some. The data contain some 140,000 clones, just under 95% of them singletons. The sample taken for sequencing was blood. Source of these receptors: a man aged 25 to 40 in good health.

The chain joins TRBV5-1 to TRBJ2-3; D call uncertain. Germline V lookup: CDR1 SGHRS, CDR2 YFSETQ. This CDR3 has 15 residues. Trimming pared 3 bases from V and 2 bases from J, leaving 13 bases between. In nucleotides, the CDR3 is TGCGCCAGCAGCTCAGTATTACGGTCCACAGATACGCAGTATTTT. It is translated as CASSSVLRSTDTQYF.

The chain carries TRBV6-5 and TRBJ1-6; D is ambiguous. The ends were cut back, 7 bases at V and 3 bases at J, with 10 bases in the middle. The CDR3 runs to 14 residues. The germline V gene encodes CDR1 MNHEY and CDR2 SVGAGI. The CDR3: CASNQLIYNSPLHF. The CDR3 DNA follows: TGTGCCAGCAATCAACTAATCTATAATTCACCCCTCCACTTT.

J is TRBJ2-7 and V is TRBV30; D is ambiguous. From germline, CDR1 is GTSNPN and CDR2 SVGIG (reference sequence). The CDR3 covers 17 residues. V lost 1 base, J lost 3 bases, and 22 bases lay in between. Written as DNA, the CDR3 is TGTGCCTGGAGTGACCCCTCATCGGCCTCTCTCCTCTACGAGCAGTACTTC. It is translated as CAWSDPSSASLLYEQYF.

CDR3 bases: TGTGCCAGCAGCGGCTTGGGGGAGGATACGCAGTATTTT. This translates into CASSGLGEDTQYF. The chain combines TRBV14 with TRBJ2-3; D may be TRBD1 or TRBD2 (5 bases each). The germline V gene encodes CDR1 SGHDN and CDR2 FVKESK. Trimming left V 5 bases short and J 6 bases short, with 12 bases between. The CDR3 spans 13 residues. Combining the CDR3 with reference TRBV14 and TRBJ2-3 gives the whole variable domain EAGVTQFPSHSVIEKGQTVTLRCDPISGHDNLYWYRRVMGKEIKFLLHFVKESKQDESGMPNNRFLAERTGGTYSTLKVQPAELEDSGVYFCASSGLGEDTQYFGPGTRLTVL.

In this sample, this clone turned up once. The rearrangement links TRBV5-8 to TRBJ2-1; TRBD1 matches 7 bases. Trimming removed 6 bases from V and 5 bases from J; junction bases left unmatched: 11. The CDR3 is 15 amino acids. The germline gives CDR1 SGHTS, CDR2 YDEGEE. Here the CDR3 DNA reads TGTGCCAGCACCCTAAGGGGACAGCGGAACAATGAGCAGTTCTTC. Its protein product is CASTLRGQRNNEQFF.

The V call is TRBV3-1 (or the pseudogene TRBV3-2), the J call TRBJ1-2; maybe TRBD1 (6 bases). CDR3 size: 16 residues. Trimming cost V 1 base and J 1 base, with 13 bases left between them. Germline assignment: CDR1 LGHDT and CDR2 YNNKEL (reference sequence). The CDR3 is CASSQVSGAFNYGYTF. The CDR3 bases are TGTGCCAGCAGCCAAGTTTCAGGGGCCTTTAACTATGGCTACACCTTC.